The 29 T cell receptor beta chains below all came from one sample that was sequenced in a study of blood T cells in healthy people across ages. Alongside a J-beta primer mix, a sample-barcoded 5' primer served in a second PCR lasting about 7 to 12 cycles. TCRdb used MiXCR to reprocess the 5' RACE reads, holding one entry per CDR3 protein. The sample records hundreds of thousands of distinct CDR3 sequences, around two fifths being singletons. The sample was blood. The source is an elderly man in good health.

The rearrangement joins TRBV6-5 to TRBJ2-2; D gene unclear. The germline gives CDR1 MNHEY, CDR2 SVGAGI. V lost 4 bases to trimming and J lost 1 base, with 10 bases between them. This CDR3 region has 15 residues. The CDR3 bases are TGTGCCAGCAGTTTTGGGGATGGGAACACCGGGGAGCTGTTTTTT. This encodes CASSFGDGNTGELFF.

On this clonotype itself: A single base separates this from a much larger clone, so it may be a read error. The rearrangement joins TRBV12-3 or TRBV12-4 to TRBJ2-7; 7 bases align to TRBD2. V was pared by 6 bases and J by 5 bases, with 13 bases of the junction left unmatched. The CDR3 spans 15 residues. In DNA, the CDR3 is TGTGCCAGCAGGTTTACAGGACTAGTCGTGGACGAGCAGTACTTC. This gives the protein CASRFTGLVVDEQYF.

This sequence joins TRBV6-6 and TRBJ2-3; 11 bases fit TRBD1. With 6 bases clipped from V and 5 bases from J, the junction kept 7 bases outside the gene matches. CDR3 length: 15 residues. Germline loops: CDR1 MNHNY, CDR2 SVGAGI (reference sequence). CDR3 amino acids: CASRRTGGGRDTQYF. For the CDR3, the DNA is TGTGCCAGCAGACGGACAGGGGGCGGGAGAGATACGCAGTATTTT.

The J gene is TRBJ2-2, the V gene TRBV4-2; 11 bases are shared with TRBD1. V lost 5 bases and J lost 6; bases outside the gene matches: 5. CDR1 is LGHNA, CDR2 YNFKEQ, per germline. There are 15 residues in the CDR3. CDR3 amino acids: CASSSRTGGSGELFF. The CDR3 coding sequence is TGTGCCAGCAGCTCCCGGACAGGGGGCTCCGGGGAGCTGTTTTTT.

The chain recombines TRBV29-1 with TRBJ2-3, with D possibly TRBD1 on 5 matching bases. Germline CDR1 is SQVTM and CDR2 is ANQGSEA. With 4 bases removed from V and 1 base from J, the gap between germline ends came to 12 bases. The CDR3 covers 14 residues. CDR3: CSVGRTTGTDTQYF. Here the CDR3 DNA reads TGCAGCGTTGGTAGGACAACTGGCACAGATACGCAGTATTTT.

The chain carries TRBV16 and TRBJ2-7; 7 bases line up with TRBD2. This CDR3 is 13 amino acids long. With V trimmed by 4 bases and J by 6 bases, 6 bases remained unmatched. CDR1 is KGHSY, CDR2 FQNENV, per germline. The CDR3 loop reads CASSPLGGGEQYF. In nucleotides, the CDR3 is TGTGCCAGCAGCCCCCTGGGGGGGGGCGAGCAGTACTTC.

The gene calls are TRBV11-2 and TRBJ2-7; the match to TRBD2 covers 12 bases. The J call is doubtful: the DNA matches TRBJ2-5 better. Per germline, CDR1 SGHAT and CDR2 FQNNGV. This CDR3 region has 15 residues. CDR3 loop: CASSRTSGDFETQYF. In DNA, the CDR3 is TGTGCCAGCAGCCGGACTAGCGGGGATTTCGAGACCCAGTACTTC.

The rearrangement uses TRBV6-5 and TRBJ2-5; 8 nucleotides agree with TRBD2. CDR3 length: 13 residues. Germline V CDR1 and CDR2: MNHEY, SVGAGI. Trimming took 8 bases from V and 11 from J; bases not matched to a gene: 13. CDR3 sequence: CASVRAGGNEQYF. CDR3 nucleotides: TGTGCCAGCGTAAGGGCGGGAGGCAATGAGCAGTACTTC.

The chain combines TRBV19 with TRBJ1-2, with TRBD1 matching 10 bases. Germline CDR1 reads LNHDA; CDR2 reads SQIVND (reference sequence). The trim removed 9 bases at V and 5 bases at J, leaving 9 bases unmatched. The CDR3 has 14 residues. The CDR3, as DNA: TGTGCCAGCTATTCCGGGACAGGGGTGTATGGCTACACCTTC. Residues: CASYSGTGVYGYTF.

CDR3 in DNA: TGCAGTGCTAGTGTCCAGTATAATTCACCCCTCCACTTT. It is translated as CSASVQYNSPLHF. This chain joins TRBV20-1 and TRBJ1-6, with D hard to call. V lost 3 bases to trimming and J lost 4 bases, with 7 bases between them. This CDR3 has 13 residues. The V gene's germline CDR1 is DFQATT and CDR2 SNEGSKA (reference sequence).

There are a few counts of this clonotype. The rearrangement uses TRBV25-1 and TRBJ2-3; 9 bases match TRBD2. The CDR3 consists of 17 residues. Germline V lookup: CDR1 MGHDK, CDR2 SYGVNS. After removal of 2 bases from V and 6 bases from J, the junction contained 12 bases not matched to a gene. The CDR3 nucleotides read TGTGCCAGCAGTGAAGCGGCGGGAGGGGTTTTGCCCGATACGCAGTATTTT. Its translation is CASSEAAGGVLPDTQYF.

V is TRBV7-3 and J is TRBJ2-7, with TRBD2 matching 11 bases. This CDR3 contains 15 residues. With V trimmed by 5 bases and J by 7 bases, 10 bases remained unmatched. In germline, CDR1 is SGHTA, CDR2 FQGTGA. The CDR3 sequence: CASSALAGGTDEQYF. DNA of the CDR3: TGTGCCAGCAGCGCCCTAGCGGGAGGAACGGATGAGCAGTACTTC.

J is TRBJ1-1 and V is TRBV18; 7 nucleotides agree with TRBD1. The CDR3 runs 15 residues. Germline values: CDR1 KGHSH, CDR2 LQKENI. The V and J ends lost 6 bases and 0 bases, in that order; junction bases with no gene match: 7. The CDR3 loop is CASSPQTGMNTEAFF. The DNA for the CDR3 is TGTGCCAGCTCCCCTCAGACAGGGATGAACACTGAAGCTTTCTTT.

The chain links TRBV30 to TRBJ2-5; D unclear. The CDR3 contains 13 residues. CDR1 is GTSNPN and CDR2 is SVGIG in the germline V gene (reference sequence). Trimming cost V 8 bases and J 1 base, with 14 bases left between them. The CDR3 protein is CARSKGSQETQYF. The CDR3 DNA is TGTGCCCGCAGCAAGGGTTCCCAAGAGACCCAGTACTTC.

By sample share, this clonotype is medium-sized (0.01 to 0.1%). This chain uses TRBV29-1 with TRBJ1-2; 10 bases are a match to TRBD1. This CDR3 has 12 residues. Per the germline V gene, CDR1 is SQVTM and CDR2 is ANQGSEA. J lost 7 bases, V lost 4 bases, and 3 bases had no gene match. The CDR3 DNA reads as TGCAGCGTTGGACAGGGGGCAGTTGGCTACACCTTC. It translates to CSVGQGAVGYTF.

This clonotype was detected ten times or more. J is TRBJ1-6 and V is TRBV6-6; TRBD1 agrees at 9 bases. Germline CDR1 MNHNY, CDR2 SVGAGI (reference sequence). This CDR3 spans 17 amino acids. V dropped 3 bases and J dropped 7; count of bases not matched to a gene: 10. The CDR3 coding sequence is TGTGCCAGCAGTTATTCACCCCCACAGGGGGCGAATTCACCCCTCCACTTT. Its protein product is CASSYSPPQGANSPLHF.

This chain uses TRBV11-1 with TRBJ2-7, with 11 bases lining up with TRBD1. This CDR3 contains 18 residues. Germline V gives CDR1 SGHAT, CDR2 FQDESV (reference sequence). The trim removed 5 bases at V and 0 bases at J, leaving 12 bases unmatched. CDR3 loop: CASSPMGQGGKTSYEQYF. In nucleotides, the CDR3 is TGTGCCAGCAGCCCTATGGGACAGGGGGGAAAAACCTCCTACGAGCAGTACTTC. The whole variable domain, remainder taken from reference TRBV11-1 and TRBJ2-7, is EAEVAQSPRYKITEKSQAVAFWCDPISGHATLYWYRQILGQGPELLVQFQDESVVDDSQLPKDRFSAERLKGVDSTLKIQPAELGDSAMYLCASSPMGQGGKTSYEQYFGPGTRLTVT.

This clonotype was observed at least ten times. The chain combines TRBV7-6 with TRBJ2-6, with D possibly TRBD1 on 6 matching bases. Germline CDR1 reads SGHVS; CDR2 reads FNYEAQ. The CDR3 consists of 17 residues. Trimming left V 1 base short and J 4 bases short, with 14 bases between. CDR3 amino acids: CASSLDDTGTGANVLTF. The CDR3 nucleotides are TGTGCCAGCAGCTTAGACGATACAGGGACCGGGGCCAACGTCCTGACTTTC.

Notes on this clonotype: A much larger clone lies a single base off, so this may be a read error. This chain connects TRBV2 to TRBJ1-4, with 7 bases matching TRBD1. J gave up 3 bases and V 8 bases, and 6 bases lay outside the gene matches. The CDR3 has 14 residues. Germline CDR1 SNHLY, CDR2 FYNNEI. CDR3 sequence (DNA): TGTGCCAGCGGGCGGGACAGCTCTAATGAAAAACTGTTTTTT. As protein: CASGRDSSNEKLFF.

In its sample, this clonotype was seen a few times. The rearrangement joins TRBV20-1 to TRBJ2-7; D may be TRBD1 (5 bases). Germline V gene sequence: CDR1 DFQATT, CDR2 SNEGSKA (reference sequence). Trimming took off 1 base at V and 6 bases at J, with 13 bases between the two ends. This CDR3 has 13 amino acids. CDR3 sequence reads: CSARADSSSEQYF. DNA of the CDR3: TGCAGTGCTAGAGCCGACAGTTCTTCCGAGCAGTACTTC.

The V and J genes are TRBV20-1 and TRBJ2-3, with D possibly being TRBD2 (6 bases). CDR3 size: 16 residues. V lost 2 bases, J lost 2 bases, and 17 bases lay in between. The germline V gene encodes CDR1 DFQATT and CDR2 SNEGSKA (reference sequence). In nucleotides, the CDR3 is TGCAGTGCTAGACCAACTTCGGGACTCTCCACAGATACGCAGTATTTT. Encoded protein: CSARPTSGLSTDTQYF.

This CDR3 is CASSYPDGGAKNIQYF. DNA of the CDR3: TGTGCCAGCAGTTATCCTGACGGCGGGGCCAAAAACATTCAGTACTTC. The chain carries TRBV6-2 or TRBV6-3 and TRBJ2-4; the D gene is possibly TRBD2 (5 bases). Germline V gene lookup returns CDR1 MNHEY and CDR2 SVGEGT. Trimming cost V 3 bases and J 1 base, with 13 bases left between them. There are 16 residues in the CDR3.

V gene TRBV20-1 combines with J gene TRBJ1-1; a weak D match, TRBD1 (5 bases). This CDR3 comprises 12 residues. Germline V lookup: CDR1 DFQATT, CDR2 SNEGSKA (reference sequence). The V gene lost 3 bases and the J gene lost 5 bases, with 10 bases spanning the gap. As DNA, the CDR3 is TGCAGTGCTAGTGGGGCGGGGACTGAAGCTTTCTTT. This encodes CSASGAGTEAFF.

This clonotype was found many times. This chain connects TRBV7-2 to TRBJ2-7; 10 positions agree with TRBD2. CDR1 is SGHTA, CDR2 FQGNSA, per germline. CDR3 length: 17 residues. V gave up 3 bases and J gave up 6 bases; unmatched junction bases: 14. The CDR3 DNA follows: TGTGCCAGCAGCTTCCCCTTGGGGACTAGCGTCTGGGCCGAGCAGTACTTC. This codes for CASSFPLGTSVWAEQYF.

This clonotype was detected only a few times. The chain joins TRBV4-1 to TRBJ1-2; D is ambiguous. The CDR3 sequence is 16 residues long. Germline V gene data show CDR1 as MGHRA and CDR2 as YSYEKL. V shed 1 base and J shed 0 bases, with 12 bases lying between them. The CDR3 sequence: CASSQGYGDTNYGYTF. CDR3 bases: TGCGCCAGCAGCCAAGGGTATGGAGATACTAACTATGGCTACACCTTC.

In its sample, this clonotype was seen a few times. The chain combines TRBV20-1 with TRBJ2-3; D is unresolved. V shed 3 bases and J shed 0 bases, with 10 bases lying between them. This CDR3 spans 14 amino acids. CDR1 is DFQATT, CDR2 SNEGSKA, per germline (reference sequence). CDR3 sequence (DNA): TGCAGTGCTAGCCCGACGACTAGCACAGATACGCAGTATTTT. It translates to CSASPTTSTDTQYF.

The chain is built from TRBV3-1 and TRBJ2-3; D is perhaps TRBD2 (5 bases). V was cut by 0 bases and J by 2 bases, with 15 bases left in between. CDR3 length equals 17 residues. Germline CDR1 LGHDT, CDR2 YNNKEL (reference sequence). This CDR3 is CASSQDGVASPTDTQYF. Written as DNA, the CDR3 is TGTGCCAGCAGCCAAGATGGGGTAGCGAGTCCCACAGATACGCAGTATTTT.

The CDR3 reads CSARRRLARSTDTQYF. The DNA of the CDR3 is TGCAGTGCTAGAAGGCGTCTAGCGAGGAGCACAGATACGCAGTATTTT. The gene calls are TRBV20-1 and TRBJ2-3, with D maybe TRBD2 (6 bases). Germline V gene data show CDR1 as DFQATT and CDR2 as SNEGSKA (reference sequence). The CDR3 runs to 16 residues. V lost 2 bases and J 0 bases, leaving 15 bases between the germline ends.

V is TRBV6-6 and J is TRBJ2-5, with D perhaps given as TRBD1 or TRBD2 (5 bases each). The V end lost 3 bases, the J end lost 11 bases, and 19 bases lay between the germline ends. The germline CDR1 and CDR2 sequences are MNHNY and SVGAGI (reference sequence). This CDR3 has 14 residues. CDR3 nucleotides: TGTGCCAGCAGTTATTCCGGGACCACCTACGGGCAGTACTTC. It encodes CASSYSGTTYGQYF.